The present TCR beta chain was sequenced within a study of vaccination and CD4 T cells after COVID-19. At the level of the study: Sampling that followed vaccination took place a median approximately 79 days after dose two, within a range of 14 to 241.

The V gene's germline CDR1 is SGDLS and CDR2 YYNGEE. Deletions cut 0 bases from V and 7 bases from J, with 14 bases between. This CDR3 has 14 residues. Treatment here: approximately 11-day PBMC culture with coronavirus spike peptide pools or control peptides (ViraFEST assay). With regard to this clonotype: Its antigen is unidentified.

The Oncomine TCR Beta short-read assay sequenced DNA from cultured CD4+ T cells. TCRdb re-called the PCR reads with MiXCR, one entry per CDR3 protein. Among approximately 11,000 distinct CDR3 sequences listed, 25% to 40% were seen once. This receptor was identified in a human donor who had recovered from COVID-19. Sequencing was done on a sample of CD4+ T cells from blood, cultured in vitro. The J gene is TRBJ2-7, the V gene TRBV9, with a possible D match to TRBD2 (5 bases). As DNA, the CDR3 is TGTGCCAGCAGCGTAGACCTACTTTCGGGGGAGCAGTACTTC. Translated: CASSVDLLSGEQYF.